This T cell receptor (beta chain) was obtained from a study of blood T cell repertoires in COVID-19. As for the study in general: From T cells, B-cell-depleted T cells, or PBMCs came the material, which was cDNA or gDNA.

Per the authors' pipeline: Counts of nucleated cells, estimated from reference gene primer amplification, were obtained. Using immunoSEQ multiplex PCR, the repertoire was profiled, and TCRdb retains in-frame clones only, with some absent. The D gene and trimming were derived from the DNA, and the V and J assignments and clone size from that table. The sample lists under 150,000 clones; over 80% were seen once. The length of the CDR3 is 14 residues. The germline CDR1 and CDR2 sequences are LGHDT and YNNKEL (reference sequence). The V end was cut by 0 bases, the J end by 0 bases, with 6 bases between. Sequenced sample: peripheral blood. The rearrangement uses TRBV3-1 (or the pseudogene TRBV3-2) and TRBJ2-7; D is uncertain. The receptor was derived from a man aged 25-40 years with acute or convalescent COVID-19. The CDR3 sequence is CASSQDRFSYEQYF. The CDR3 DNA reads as TGTGCCAGCAGCCAAGACCGTTTCTCCTACGAGCAGTACTTC.